The 19 T cell receptor beta chains below were found in one sample sequenced in a study of chemoradiotherapy in HPV16-positive cancers. This table comes from immunoSEQ multiplex PCR, and its TCRdb copy is limited to in-frame clones, with some not included. The repertoire has roughly 12,000 clones, about two thirds of them found once; the top ten carry roughly 8.3%. This sample was obtained from a patient who underwent chemoradiotherapy. The receptors come from a human donor with HPV-associated anogenital cancer.

The chain combines TRBV27 with TRBJ2-1, with TRBD2 matching over 11 bases. The V gene end was trimmed by 3 bases and the J gene end by 9 bases; junction bases not matched to a gene: 13. Looked up from germline, CDR1 is MNHEY and CDR2 is SMNVEV (reference sequence). The CDR3 has 17 residues. CDR3 DNA: TGTGCCAGCAGTTTGAGAAAAATAGCGGGAGGGCCGGGTGAGCAGTTCTTC. This gives the protein CASSLRKIAGGPGEQFF.

This chain joins TRBV10-2 and TRBJ1-1; 8 bases are a match to TRBD1. This CDR3 has 15 amino acids. Trimming removed 4 bases from V and 4 bases from J; junction bases left unmatched: 8. From germline, CDR1 is WSHSY and CDR2 SAAADI. The CDR3 region is CASSGITGGGTEAFF. CDR3 DNA sequence: TGCGCCAGCAGTGGGATTACAGGGGGAGGCACTGAAGCTTTCTTT.

There are a few counts of this clone. The gene calls are TRBV28 and TRBJ2-7; TRBD2 matches at 9 bases. V dropped 5 bases and J dropped 3; count of bases not matched to a gene: 8. Germline V gives CDR1 MDHEN, CDR2 SYDVKM. CDR3 size: 15 residues. CDR3: CASSRNSGRVYEQYF. CDR3 DNA sequence: TGTGCCAGCAGTCGTAATAGCGGGAGAGTCTACGAGCAGTACTTC.

The rearrangement links TRBV5-4 to TRBJ2-3, with D unresolved. This CDR3 comprises 13 residues. Trimming left V 6 bases short and J 1 base short, with 9 bases between. Germline V CDR1 and CDR2: SGHNT, YYREEE (reference sequence). In DNA form, the CDR3 reads TGTGCCAGCAAAGACTTTGGCACAGATACGCAGTATTTT. Encoded protein: CASKDFGTDTQYF. The full variable domain, its missing parts supplied by reference TRBV5-4 and TRBJ2-3, is ETGVTQSPTHLIKTRGQQVTLRCSSQSGHNTVSWYQQALGQGPQFIFQYYREEENGRGNFPPRFSGLQFPNYSSELNVNALELDDSALYLCASKDFGTDTQYFGPGTRLTVL.

The V gene is TRBV9, the J gene TRBJ2-5, with 7 bases fitting TRBD2. The CDR3 has 15 amino acids. The germline CDR1 and CDR2 sequences are SGDLS and YYNGEE. With 3 bases clipped from V and 4 bases from J, the junction kept 9 bases outside the gene matches. The CDR3 sequence is CASSEGGRWVETQYF. The CDR3 bases are TGTGCCAGCAGCGAGGGCGGGAGATGGGTAGAGACCCAGTACTTC.

This clone was counted once. CDR3 region: CASSHPGQGNTEAFF. In DNA, the CDR3 is TGCGCCAGCAGCCATCCGGGACAGGGGAACACTGAAGCTTTCTTT. The rearrangement joins TRBV4-1 to TRBJ1-1; 9 nucleotides align to TRBD1. The CDR3 runs to 15 residues. Trimming removed 3 bases from V and 1 base from J; junction bases left unmatched: 3. Germline CDR1 reads MGHRA; CDR2 reads YSYEKL.

This sequence joins TRBV11-1 and TRBJ2-7; 14 bases fit TRBD2. CDR3 length: 13 amino acids. The V and J ends lost 5 bases and 9 bases, in that order; junction bases with no gene match: 3. Per the germline V gene, CDR1 is SGHAT and CDR2 is FQDESV (reference sequence). The CDR3 region is CASSRGLAGGQYF. The CDR3 DNA follows: TGTGCCAGCAGCCGAGGACTAGCGGGAGGGCAGTACTTC.

A single count supports this clone. The chain uses TRBV28 and TRBJ2-1, with D possibly being TRBD1 or TRBD2 (5 bases each). The CDR3 contains 16 residues. The V and J ends lost 5 bases and 2 bases respectively, with 16 bases between them. CDR1 is MDHEN and CDR2 is SYDVKM in the germline V gene. CDR3: CASSPGWTGPYNEQFF. The CDR3 nucleotides are TGTGCCAGCAGTCCTGGCTGGACGGGGCCCTACAATGAGCAGTTCTTC.

The V call is TRBV5-1, the J call TRBJ2-2; D is unresolved. Germline assignment: CDR1 SGHRS and CDR2 YFSETQ. The V end lost 0 bases, the J end lost 6 bases, and 9 bases lay between the germline ends. The CDR3 contains 14 residues. The DNA of the CDR3 is TGCGCCAGCAGCTTGGAACCGCTACCCGGGGAGCTGTTTTTT. Amino acid sequence: CASSLEPLPGELFF.

In the case of this clone: Distinct nucleotide sequences in the sample also encode this CDR3. This sequence joins TRBV4-1 and TRBJ2-5; D ambiguous. This CDR3 comprises 12 residues. V was trimmed by 4 bases and J by 5 bases, leaving 8 bases between them. Looked up from germline, CDR1 is MGHRA and CDR2 is YSYEKL. CDR3 in DNA: TGCGCCAGCAGCCCCGATGCCGAGACCCAGTACTTC. Amino acid sequence: CASSPDAETQYF.

The rearrangement joins TRBV5-1 to TRBJ2-1, with a tentative D call TRBD2 (6 bases). The CDR3 is 16 residues long. Germline V gives CDR1 SGHRS, CDR2 YFSETQ. V shed 5 bases and J shed 0 bases, with 15 bases lying between them. CDR3 coding DNA: TGCGCCAGCAGGCTTCTAGCGTCGAGCTCCTACAATGAGCAGTTCTTC. It is translated as CASRLLASSSYNEQFF. The whole variable domain, remainder taken from reference TRBV5-1 and TRBJ2-1, is KAGVTQTPRYLIKTRGQQVTLSCSPISGHRSVSWYQQTPGQGLQFLFEYFSETQRNKGNFPGRFSGRQFSNSRSEMNVSTLELGDSALYLCASRLLASSSYNEQFFGPGTRLTVL.

The V gene is TRBV10-1, the J gene TRBJ2-2; a weak D match, TRBD2 (6 bases). CDR3 size: 14 residues. Germline lookup yields CDR1 WNHNN and CDR2 SYGVQD (reference sequence). The V end lost 3 bases, the J end lost 1 base, and 6 bases lay between the germline ends. CDR3 DNA: TGCGCCAGCAGTGACGGGAGGAACACCGGGGAGCTGTTTTTT. This codes for CASSDGRNTGELFF.

Turning to this clone: Compared with germline, one end of the junction differs, possibly owing to a read error. The J gene is TRBJ1-1, the V gene TRBV20-1, with a weak D call TRBD1 (6 bases). Germline CDR1 is DFQATT and CDR2 is SNEGSKA (reference sequence). The CDR3 spans 11 residues. In DNA form, the CDR3 reads TGCAGTGCTAGAGCCGGGACAAAGTTCGATTTT. Translation: CSARAGTKFDF.

V usage is TRBV2 and J usage is TRBJ1-5; unclear D gene. V was cut by 6 bases and J by 4 bases, with 16 bases left in between. Germline CDR1 and CDR2: SNHLY and FYNNEI. The CDR3 has 15 amino acids. The CDR3 loop is CASRLTSAANQPQHF. CDR3 DNA: TGTGCCAGCAGGTTGACATCGGCGGCTAATCAGCCCCAGCATTTT.

Written as DNA, the CDR3 is TGCGCCAGCAGCTTGCTGTTTCATGAGCAGTTCTTC. Translated: CASSLLFHEQFF. The J gene is TRBJ2-1, the V gene TRBV5-1; no definite D call. V gave up 1 base and J gave up 8 bases, with 7 bases separating them. This CDR3 has 12 amino acids. The V gene's germline CDR1 is SGHRS and CDR2 YFSETQ.

This chain uses TRBV20-1 with TRBJ2-5; D gene ambiguous. V was pared by 0 bases and J by 7 bases, with 0 bases between. Germline V gives CDR1 DFQATT, CDR2 SNEGSKA (reference sequence). This CDR3 spans 9 amino acids. The CDR3 nucleotides are TGCAGTGCTAGAGAGACCCAGTACTTC. Translation gives CSARETQYF.

This chain joins TRBV11-2 and TRBJ1-1; D may be TRBD1 (6 bases). V gave up 0 bases and J gave up 0 bases, with 11 bases separating them. Germline loops: CDR1 SGHAT, CDR2 FQNNGV. The CDR3 is 16 amino acids. CDR3 sequence reads: CASSLEGGQLNTEAFF. The DNA for the CDR3 is TGTGCCAGCAGCTTAGAGGGGGGACAACTGAACACTGAAGCTTTCTTT.

This chain connects TRBV6-1 to TRBJ2-1; 12 nucleotides match TRBD2. The trim removed 4 bases at V and 8 bases at J, leaving 6 bases unmatched. CDR1 and CDR2 from the germline V gene are MNHNS and SASEGT. The CDR3 extends over 15 amino acids. In DNA, the CDR3 is TGTGCCAGCAGTGCTCTAGCGGGAGGGCTGGATGAGCAGTTCTTC. It codes for CASSALAGGLDEQFF.

This chain connects TRBV19 to TRBJ1-2; D ambiguous. Trimming took 1 base from V and 4 from J, leaving 13 bases between them. The CDR3 runs to 15 residues. Germline CDR1 LNHDA, CDR2 SQIVND (reference sequence). CDR3 bases: TGTGCCAGTAGTATAGTAGGAGGCAGCGGCTATGGCTACACCTTC. Its protein is CASSIVGGSGYGYTF.